Below, 3 T cell receptor beta chains from the same sample are listed, as sequenced in a study of control samples from healthy donors and cancer patients. TCRdb's table, derived via immunoSEQ multiplex PCR, lists solely in-frame clones and lacks some. The table records 110,000 or so clones, roughly 89% of them present only once. The specimen was blood. Receptors originate from a woman between 50 and 59 years old in good health.

In the case of this clone: Other DNA sequences in this sample translate to the same CDR3. V is TRBV18 and J is TRBJ1-1, with 7 bases aligning to TRBD1. The length of the CDR3 is 14 residues. J was trimmed by 0 bases and V by 6 bases; bases with no gene match: 4. Germline V CDR1 and CDR2: KGHSH, LQKENI. The CDR3 nucleotides are TGTGCCAGCTCCCCCGGGACAGTGAACACTGAAGCTTTCTTT. This translates into CASSPGTVNTEAFF. Full variable domain (remainder filled in from reference TRBV18 and TRBJ1-1): NAGVMQNPRHLVRRRGQEARLRCSPMKGHSHVYWYRQLPEEGLKFMVYLQKENIIDESGMPKERFSAEFPKEGPSILRIQQVVRGDSAAYFCASSPGTVNTEAFFGQGTRLTVV.

This chain connects TRBV11-2 to TRBJ2-2, with 7 bases matching TRBD2. The CDR3 length is 15 residues. Losses at the gene ends were 1 base for V and 6 bases for J; bases not matched to a gene: 5. Germline CDR1 is SGHAT and CDR2 is FQNNGV. CDR3 protein: CASSLAGGYPGELFF. In DNA form, the CDR3 reads TGTGCCAGCAGCTTAGCGGGAGGCTACCCCGGGGAGCTGTTTTTT.

The V gene is TRBV5-6, the J gene TRBJ1-6; the D is unclear. Trimming pared 0 bases from V and 6 bases from J, leaving 4 bases between. The CDR3 runs 13 residues. CDR1 is SGHDT, CDR2 YYEEEE, per germline. In DNA form, the CDR3 reads TGTGCCAGCAGCTTGGGAGTTAATTCACCCCTCCACTTT. This translates into CASSLGVNSPLHF.